The source of this T cell receptor (beta chain) is a study of regulatory T cells in long-lasting Graves disease. Through Arm-PCR of CDR3 regions and iRepertoire HTBI primers, TCR beta libraries were built. MiXCR was run by TCRdb on the multiplex PCR reads, yielding one entry per CDR3 protein. Of under 700,000 distinct CDR3 sequences in the sample, roughly a sixth were seen once. There are a few counts of this clonotype. As yet, its antigen is unknown. The CDR3 extends over 13 amino acids. V dropped 4 bases and J dropped 11 bases, with 20 bases sitting between them. Germline V CDR1 and CDR2: GTSNPN, SVGIG (reference sequence). The study's findings and limits: The researchers studied only peripheral blood, not thyroid tissue. Among persistent patients, a larger number of public clonotypes were shared (about 3,000) than among newly diagnosed patients (under 1,000).

The time point is: newly diagnosed GD, antithyroid drugs for less than 3 months. From PBMCs, RNA was extracted and then used to make the TCR library. The sample also formed part of further work on T cells in Graves' hyperthyroidism and ophthalmopathy.

The rearrangement links TRBV30 to TRBJ1-1, with D tentatively TRBD1 (5 bases). Sequences were derived from peripheral blood mononuclear cells (PBMCs), sampled at new diagnosis, from a patient treated with antithyroid drugs. The source is a woman aged 35-65 years with Graves disease. CDR3 DNA: TGTGCCTGGACGGGGCGGGTGACTCAAGGGGCTTTCTTT. This encodes CAWTGRVTQGAFF.